This TCR beta chain was observed in a study of blood T cell repertoires in COVID-19. Across the whole study: The United States, Italy and Spain provided the acute and convalescent COVID-19 samples. PBMCs, B-cell-depleted T cells, or T cells were the source of the cDNA or gDNA that made up the material.

Original data processing: By means of reference gene primer amplification, nucleated cell counts were estimated. The protocol was immunoSEQ multiplex PCR, while the TCRdb copy is restricted to in-frame clones and leaves out a portion. From that table come the V and J calls and clone size; the DNA was used to work out D and trimming. The profile shows 60,000 to 80,000 clones, 85% of them singletons. The V end was cut by 4 bases, the J end by 4 bases, with 18 bases between. From germline, CDR1 is MGHRA and CDR2 YSYEKL. The CDR3 extends over 16 amino acids. Sequencing was carried out using peripheral blood. The genes are TRBV4-1 and TRBJ2-3, with TRBD2 as a possible D gene (6 bases). The receptor was derived from a man aged 50 to 60 with acute or convalescent COVID-19. The CDR3, as DNA: TGCGCCAGCAGCCGAACCGGAAGCGGAGGGGCAGATACGCAGTATTTT. Protein product: CASSRTGSGGADTQYF.